This note documents a single T cell receptor beta chain sequence. This record belongs to a study of T cells in Graves' hyperthyroidism and ophthalmopathy. Diagnosis of hyperthyroidism was new in patients aged 18 to 65, and its duration was under 2 months. Regions amplified from RNA transcripts were the TCR beta CDR3 regions. Using the HTBI primer set, a first-round RT-PCR was run on the TCR CDR3. Each CDR3 protein is one row after TCRdb ran MiXCR on the multiplex PCR reads. This sample has over 700,000 distinct CDR3 sequences, with 38% found just once. CDR3 length: 14 residues. V lost 6 bases to trimming and J lost 5 bases; unmatched junction nucleotides: 8. The germline gives CDR1 LNHDA, CDR2 SQIVND (reference sequence).

The gene calls are TRBV19 and TRBJ2-7; TRBD2 matches 9 bases. The origin of this receptor is a young man with Graves' hyperthyroidism. Sequenced: blood. Here the CDR3 reads CASSVGLASDEQYF. For the CDR3, the DNA is TGTGCCAGTAGCGTGGGACTAGCCAGCGACGAGCAGTACTTC.